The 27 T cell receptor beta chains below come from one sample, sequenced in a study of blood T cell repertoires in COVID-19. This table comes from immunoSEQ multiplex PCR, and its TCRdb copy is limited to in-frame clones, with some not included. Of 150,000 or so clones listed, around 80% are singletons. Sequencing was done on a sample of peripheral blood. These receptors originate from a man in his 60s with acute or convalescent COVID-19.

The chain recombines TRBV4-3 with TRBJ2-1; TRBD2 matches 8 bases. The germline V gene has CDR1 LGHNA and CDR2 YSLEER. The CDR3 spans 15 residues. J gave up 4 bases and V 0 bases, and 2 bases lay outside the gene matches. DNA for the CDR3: TGCGCCAGCAGCCAAGACGGGACTAGATACAATGAGCAGTTCTTC. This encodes CASSQDGTRYNEQFF.

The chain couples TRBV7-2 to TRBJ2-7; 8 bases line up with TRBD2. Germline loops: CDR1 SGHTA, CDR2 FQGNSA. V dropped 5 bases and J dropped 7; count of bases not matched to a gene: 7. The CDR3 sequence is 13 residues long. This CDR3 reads CASSARGGQEQYF. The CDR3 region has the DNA TGTGCCAGCAGCGCCCGCGGGGGGCAAGAGCAGTACTTC.

CDR3 region: CASSQVAGWTEAFF. For the CDR3, the DNA is TGTGCCAGCAGCCAAGTGGCGGGGTGGACTGAAGCTTTCTTT. The chain combines TRBV3-1 (or the pseudogene TRBV3-2) with TRBJ1-1, with D unresolved. The V end was cut by 1 base, the J end by 5 bases, with 11 bases between. From germline, CDR1 is LGHDT and CDR2 YNNKEL (reference sequence). The CDR3 is made up of 14 amino acids.

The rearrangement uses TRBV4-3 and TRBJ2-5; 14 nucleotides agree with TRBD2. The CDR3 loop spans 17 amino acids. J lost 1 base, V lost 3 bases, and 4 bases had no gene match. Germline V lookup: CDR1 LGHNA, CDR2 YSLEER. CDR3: CASSQGTSGSFQETQYF. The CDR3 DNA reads TGCGCCAGCAGCCAGGGGACTAGCGGGAGCTTCCAAGAGACCCAGTACTTC.

DNA for the CDR3: TGTGCCAGCAGCAGTCGGACTAGCGCCTACAATGAGCAGTTCTTC. This sequence encodes CASSSRTSAYNEQFF. This sequence joins TRBV5-4 and TRBJ2-1; 9 nucleotides align to TRBD2. The V segment lost 4 bases and the J segment 2 bases; nucleotides outside the gene matches: 4. The V gene's germline CDR1 is SGHNT and CDR2 YYREEE (reference sequence). This CDR3 has 15 residues.

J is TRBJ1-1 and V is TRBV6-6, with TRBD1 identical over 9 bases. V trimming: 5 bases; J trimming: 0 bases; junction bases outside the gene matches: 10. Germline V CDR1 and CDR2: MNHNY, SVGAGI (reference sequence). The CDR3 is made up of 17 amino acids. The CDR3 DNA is TGTGCCAGCAGTCCCCGCTCGGACAGGGGCATGAACACTGAAGCTTTCTTT. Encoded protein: CASSPRSDRGMNTEAFF.

The CDR3 nucleotides are TGTGCCAGTTTTAAGGGGGCAGGGGAGAACACCGGGGAGCTGTTTTTT. Its translation is CASFKGAGENTGELFF. The chain joins TRBV19 to TRBJ2-2; TRBD1 matches at 7 bases. CDR1 is LNHDA, CDR2 SQIVND, per germline (reference sequence). The V gene end was trimmed by 8 bases and the J gene end by 1 base; junction bases not matched to a gene: 10. This CDR3 is 16 amino acids long.

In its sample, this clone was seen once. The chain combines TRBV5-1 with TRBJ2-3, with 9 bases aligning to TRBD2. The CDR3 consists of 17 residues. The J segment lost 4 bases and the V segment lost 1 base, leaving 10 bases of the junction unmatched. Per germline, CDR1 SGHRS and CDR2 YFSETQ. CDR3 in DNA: TGCGCCAGCAGCTTGTTCTCGCGGGGGGGCAGCGCAGATACGCAGTATTTT. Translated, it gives CASSLFSRGGSADTQYF. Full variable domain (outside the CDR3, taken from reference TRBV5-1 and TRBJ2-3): KAGVTQTPRYLIKTRGQQVTLSCSPISGHRSVSWYQQTPGQGLQFLFEYFSETQRNKGNFPGRFSGRQFSNSRSEMNVSTLELGDSALYLCASSLFSRGGSADTQYFGPGTRLTVL.

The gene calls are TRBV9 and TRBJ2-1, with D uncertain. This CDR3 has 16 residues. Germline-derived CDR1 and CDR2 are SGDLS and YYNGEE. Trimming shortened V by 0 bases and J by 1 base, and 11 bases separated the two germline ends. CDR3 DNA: TGTGCCAGCAGCGTAGGAAACGGGTTGTCCTACAATGAGCAGTTCTTC. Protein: CASSVGNGLSYNEQFF.

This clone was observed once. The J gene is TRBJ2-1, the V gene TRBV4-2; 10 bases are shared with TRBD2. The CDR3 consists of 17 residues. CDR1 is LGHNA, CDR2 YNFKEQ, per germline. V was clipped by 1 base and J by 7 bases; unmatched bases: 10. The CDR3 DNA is TGTGCCAGCAGCCAAGTCTCCGGGACTAGCGCGGAGAATGAGCAGTTCTTC. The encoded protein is CASSQVSGTSAENEQFF.

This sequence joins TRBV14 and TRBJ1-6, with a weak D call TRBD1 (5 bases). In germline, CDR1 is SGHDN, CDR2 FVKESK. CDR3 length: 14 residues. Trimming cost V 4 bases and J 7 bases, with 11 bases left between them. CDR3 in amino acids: CASSLDRSNSPLHF. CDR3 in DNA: TGTGCCAGCAGCCTTGACAGATCAAATTCACCCCTCCACTTT.

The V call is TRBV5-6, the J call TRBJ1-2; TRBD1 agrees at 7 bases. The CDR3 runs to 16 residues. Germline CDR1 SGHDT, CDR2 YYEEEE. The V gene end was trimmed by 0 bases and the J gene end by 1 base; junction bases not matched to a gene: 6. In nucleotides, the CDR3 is TGTGCCAGCAGCTTGGACAGGGGCTCCTTTAACTATGGCTACACCTTC. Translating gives CASSLDRGSFNYGYTF.

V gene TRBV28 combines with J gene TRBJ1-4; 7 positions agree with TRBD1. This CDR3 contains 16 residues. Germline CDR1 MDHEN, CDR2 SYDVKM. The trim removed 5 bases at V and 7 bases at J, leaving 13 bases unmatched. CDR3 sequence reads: CASSPLRGTVGEKLFF. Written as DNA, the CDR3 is TGTGCCAGCAGTCCTCTACGGGGGACAGTGGGTGAAAAACTGTTTTTT.

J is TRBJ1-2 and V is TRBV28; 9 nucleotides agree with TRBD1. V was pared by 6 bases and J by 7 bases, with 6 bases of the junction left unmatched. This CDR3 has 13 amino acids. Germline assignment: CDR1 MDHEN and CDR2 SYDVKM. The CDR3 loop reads CASSGTGWSGYTF. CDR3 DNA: TGTGCCAGCAGCGGGACAGGGTGGTCTGGCTACACCTTC.

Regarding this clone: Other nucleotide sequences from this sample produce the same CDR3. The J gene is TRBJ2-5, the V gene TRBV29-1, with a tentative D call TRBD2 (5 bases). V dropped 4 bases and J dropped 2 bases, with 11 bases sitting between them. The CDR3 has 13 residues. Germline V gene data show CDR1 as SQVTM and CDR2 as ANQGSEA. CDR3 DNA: TGCAGCGTTGGTGAGGGTCGGCAAGAGACCCAGTACTTC. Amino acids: CSVGEGRQETQYF. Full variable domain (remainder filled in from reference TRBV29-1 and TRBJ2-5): SAVISQKPSRDICQRGTSLTIQCQVDSQVTMMFWYRQQPGQSLTLIATANQGSEATYESGFVIDKFPISRPNLTFSTLTVSNMSPEDSSIYLCSVGEGRQETQYFGPGTRLLVL.

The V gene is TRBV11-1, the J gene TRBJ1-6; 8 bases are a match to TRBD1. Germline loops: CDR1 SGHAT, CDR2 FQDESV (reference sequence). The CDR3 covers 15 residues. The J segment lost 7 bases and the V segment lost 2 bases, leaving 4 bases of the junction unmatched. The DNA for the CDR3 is TGTGCCAGCAGCTTAACCGGGACAGGAAATTCACCCCTCCACTTT. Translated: CASSLTGTGNSPLHF. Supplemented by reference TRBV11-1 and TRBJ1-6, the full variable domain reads EAEVAQSPRYKITEKSQAVAFWCDPISGHATLYWYRQILGQGPELLVQFQDESVVDDSQLPKDRFSAERLKGVDSTLKIQPAELGDSAMYLCASSLTGTGNSPLHFGNGTRLTVT.

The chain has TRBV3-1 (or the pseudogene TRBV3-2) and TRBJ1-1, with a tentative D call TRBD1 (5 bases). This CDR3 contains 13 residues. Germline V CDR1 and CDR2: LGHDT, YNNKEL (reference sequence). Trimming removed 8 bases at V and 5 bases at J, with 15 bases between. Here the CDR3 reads CASLGRGRTEAFF. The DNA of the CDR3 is TGTGCCAGCCTGGGGAGGGGCCGTACTGAAGCTTTCTTT.

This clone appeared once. CDR3 amino acids: CASKEGGSYGGELFF. The CDR3 DNA reads TGTGCCAGCAAGGAGGGCGGGAGTTATGGCGGGGAGCTGTTTTTT. The rearrangement joins TRBV6-6 to TRBJ2-2; the match to TRBD2 covers 7 bases. CDR1 and CDR2 (germline): MNHNY, SVGAGI (reference sequence). V lost 7 bases to trimming and J lost 7 bases; unmatched junction nucleotides: 12. This CDR3 region has 15 residues.

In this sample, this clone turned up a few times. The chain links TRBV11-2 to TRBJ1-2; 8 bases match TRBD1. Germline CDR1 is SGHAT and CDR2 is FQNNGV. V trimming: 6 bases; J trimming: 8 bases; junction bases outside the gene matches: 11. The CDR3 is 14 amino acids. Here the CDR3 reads CASSRQQGDGGYTF. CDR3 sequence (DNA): TGTGCCAGCAGTCGACAACAGGGGGATGGAGGCTACACCTTC.

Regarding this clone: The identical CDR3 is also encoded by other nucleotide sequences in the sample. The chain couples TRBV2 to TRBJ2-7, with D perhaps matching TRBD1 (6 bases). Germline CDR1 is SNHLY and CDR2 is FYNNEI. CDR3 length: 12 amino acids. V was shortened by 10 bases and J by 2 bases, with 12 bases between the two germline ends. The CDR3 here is CATRTETYEQYF. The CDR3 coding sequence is TGTGCCACCCGGACAGAAACCTACGAGCAGTACTTC.

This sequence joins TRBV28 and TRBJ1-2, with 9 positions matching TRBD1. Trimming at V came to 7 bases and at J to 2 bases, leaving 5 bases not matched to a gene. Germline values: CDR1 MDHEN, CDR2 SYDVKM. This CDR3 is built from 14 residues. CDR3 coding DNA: TGTGCCAGCACTCCGGGACAGGGAAACTATGGCTACACCTTC. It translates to CASTPGQGNYGYTF.

The CDR3: CASSRDSNYGYTF. The CDR3 DNA sequence: TGTGCCAGCAGCCGAGACAGTAACTATGGCTACACCTTC. This rearrangement joins TRBV12-3 or TRBV12-4 to TRBJ1-2; weak D call: TRBD1 (5 bases). The CDR3 consists of 13 residues. V lost 6 bases and J lost 1, with 9 bases in between.

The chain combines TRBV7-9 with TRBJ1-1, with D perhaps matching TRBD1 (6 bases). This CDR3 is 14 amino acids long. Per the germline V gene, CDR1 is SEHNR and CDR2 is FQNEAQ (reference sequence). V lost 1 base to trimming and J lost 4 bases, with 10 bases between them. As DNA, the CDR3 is TGTGCCAGCAGCTTAGGGGGAGGGGGCACTGAAGCTTTCTTT. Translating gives CASSLGGGGTEAFF.

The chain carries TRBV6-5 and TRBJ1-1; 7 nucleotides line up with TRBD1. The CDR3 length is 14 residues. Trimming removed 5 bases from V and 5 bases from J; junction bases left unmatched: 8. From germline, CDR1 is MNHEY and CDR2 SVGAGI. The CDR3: CASSPRQGWTEAFF. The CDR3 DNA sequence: TGTGCCAGCAGTCCCCGACAGGGTTGGACTGAAGCTTTCTTT.

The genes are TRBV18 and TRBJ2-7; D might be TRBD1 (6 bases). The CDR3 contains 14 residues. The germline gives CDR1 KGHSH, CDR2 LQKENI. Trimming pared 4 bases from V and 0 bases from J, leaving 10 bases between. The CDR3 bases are TGTGCCAGCTCACTACGGACAGACTCCTACGAGCAGTACTTC. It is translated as CASSLRTDSYEQYF.

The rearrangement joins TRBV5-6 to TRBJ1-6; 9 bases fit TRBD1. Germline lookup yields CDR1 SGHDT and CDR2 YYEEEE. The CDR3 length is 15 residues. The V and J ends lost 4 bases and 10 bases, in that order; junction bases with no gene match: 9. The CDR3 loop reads CASSLSTGGRSPLHF. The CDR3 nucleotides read TGTGCCAGCAGCCTGTCGACAGGGGGACGATCACCCCTCCACTTT.

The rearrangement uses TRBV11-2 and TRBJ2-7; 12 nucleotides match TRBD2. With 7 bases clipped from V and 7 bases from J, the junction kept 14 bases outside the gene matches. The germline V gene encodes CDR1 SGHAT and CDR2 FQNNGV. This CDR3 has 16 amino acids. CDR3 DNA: TGTGCCAGCACAGAGACTAGCGGGGGAGTCAGGGGGGAGCAGTACTTC. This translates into CASTETSGGVRGEQYF.